This T cell receptor (beta chain) was captured by sequencing in a study of blood T cell repertoires in COVID-19. Study details: T cells, B-cell-depleted T cells, or PBMCs provided the cDNA or gDNA that served as material.

In the authors' workflow: Researchers report that nucleated cell counts were estimated from reference gene primer amplification. Assay used: immunoSEQ multiplex PCR; TCRdb lists only in-frame clones, some missing. V and J calls and clone size follow that table, whereas D and trimming were derived from the DNA. The sample contains about 310,000 clones, 70% to 90% of which appear only once. Clinical history reported by participants formed the basis on which cohorts were assigned. Either two negative PCRs, clearance, or symptom resolution qualified Cohort 3 donors as recovered. This CDR3 is 18 amino acids long. Unmatched junction bases numbered 11, after V lost 0 bases and J lost 3 bases.

The clonotype originates from a woman aged 40 to 50 who had recovered from COVID-19. Sequenced sample: PBMCs or T cells enriched from blood (not recorded which). This sequence joins TRBV23-1 and TRBJ1-5; the match to TRBD1 covers 7 bases. TRBV23-1 is noted as an ORF with a role that remains uncertain. The CDR3 region is CASSQSPGGDSPNQPQHF. The CDR3 DNA sequence: TGCGCCAGCAGTCAATCTCCCGGTGGGGACAGCCCCAATCAGCCCCAGCATTTT.